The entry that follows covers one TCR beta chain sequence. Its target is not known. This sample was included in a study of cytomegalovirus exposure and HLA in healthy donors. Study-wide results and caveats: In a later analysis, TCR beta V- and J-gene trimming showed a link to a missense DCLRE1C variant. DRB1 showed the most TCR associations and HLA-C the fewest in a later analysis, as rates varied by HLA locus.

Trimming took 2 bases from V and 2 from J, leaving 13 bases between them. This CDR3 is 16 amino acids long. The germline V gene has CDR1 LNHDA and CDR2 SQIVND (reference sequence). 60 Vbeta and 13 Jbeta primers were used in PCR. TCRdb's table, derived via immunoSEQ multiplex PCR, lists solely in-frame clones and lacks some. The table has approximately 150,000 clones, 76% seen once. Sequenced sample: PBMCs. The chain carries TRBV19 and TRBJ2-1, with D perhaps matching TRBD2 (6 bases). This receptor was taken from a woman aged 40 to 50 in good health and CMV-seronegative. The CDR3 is CASSISGTSPYNEQFF. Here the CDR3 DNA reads TGTGCCAGTAGTATATCCGGGACTTCCCCCTACAATGAGCAGTTCTTC. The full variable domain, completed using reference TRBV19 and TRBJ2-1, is DGGITQSPKYLFRKEGQNVTLSCEQNLNHDAMYWYRQDPGQGLRLIYYSQIVNDFQKGDIAEGYSVSREKKESFPLTVTSAQKNPTAFYLCASSISGTSPYNEQFFGPGTRLTVL.